This TCR beta chain was sequenced for a study of T cell responses to AZD1222 COVID-19 vaccine. Study-level points and caveats: Spike regions recognized by vaccine-associated CD4 TCRs spanned the protein, led by 160-218 and 743-854. Seropositive status at baseline applied to only a handful of AZD1222 recipients. Females made up more of the donors, who were largely white British, and clonal diversity may have come out too low.

The table came from immunoSEQ multiplex PCR; TCRdb's copy has only in-frame clones and leaves some out. Of some 130,000 clones listed, approximately 92% are singletons. On this clone: Its antigen is not identified.

Second doses that came at about 4 or about 12 weeks were put together. From germline, CDR1 is MNHEY and CDR2 SVGAGI. The CDR3 is 14 residues long. J was trimmed by 10 bases and V by 5 bases; bases with no gene match: 6. V is TRBV6-5 and J is TRBJ1-6; 9 bases map to TRBD1. This receptor was obtained from an adult who received the AZD1222 COVID-19 vaccine. Sequenced here: peripheral blood, sampled 28 days after the second AZD1222 dose. The CDR3 loop is CASSNTGGGSPLHF. CDR3 DNA: TGTGCCAGCAGTAATACAGGGGGCGGATCACCCCTCCACTTT.